This is a list of T cell receptor beta chains from one sample in a study of cytomegalovirus exposure and HLA in healthy donors. Using immunoSEQ multiplex PCR, the repertoire was profiled, and TCRdb retains in-frame clones only, with some absent. The table records about 260,000 clones, roughly four fifths of them present only once. Sequencing input: PBMCs. All receptors derive from a woman aged 40 to 50 in good health and CMV-seropositive. Each CDR3 is given without its conserved first and last residue. D genes are given only for firm matches. Not every row has a clone size; where given, it reads once, few, many or a size class.

clone_size: once
d_call: -
v_call: TRBV7-8
cdr3_aa: ASSPSTGVNTEAF

clone_size: -
d_call: -
v_call: TRBV7-9
cdr3_aa: ASSRDKRVGPYGYT

clone_size: -
d_call: -
v_call: TRBV5-1
cdr3_aa: ASSTGGPASGNTIY

clone_size: -
d_call: TRBD2
v_call: TRBV27
cdr3_aa: ASSRSSGLNTGELF

clone_size: -
d_call: -
v_call: TRBV27
cdr3_aa: ATPLTNEQF

clone_size: -
d_call: -
v_call: TRBV2
cdr3_aa: ASSPEYQETQY

clone_size: -
d_call: TRBD1
v_call: TRBV2
cdr3_aa: AGRQGAGYGYT

clone_size: -
d_call: TRBD1
v_call: TRBV2
cdr3_aa: ASSLVTGGGYGYT

clone_size: -
d_call: TRBD1
v_call: TRBV27
cdr3_aa: ASSIHRGRRTEAF

clone_size: -
d_call: -
v_call: TRBV6-5
cdr3_aa: ASSYGSLTTQY

clone_size: once
d_call: TRBD2
v_call: TRBV5-6
cdr3_aa: ASSRRELNEQY

clone_size: once
d_call: TRBD1
v_call: TRBV28
cdr3_aa: AIVSGTGNYGYT

clone_size: -
d_call: TRBD2
v_call: TRBV7-2
cdr3_aa: ASSLNRRTSGPNEQF

clone_size: few
d_call: -
v_call: TRBV6-5
cdr3_aa: ASSYSPRDLQF

clone_size: -
d_call: TRBD2
v_call: TRBV7-9
cdr3_aa: ASSFHSGMNTGELF

clone_size: -
d_call: -
v_call: TRBV11-2
cdr3_aa: ASSSPPGAAAKNIQY

clone_size: -
d_call: TRBD2
v_call: TRBV28
cdr3_aa: ASSFRGGASYEQY

clone_size: once
d_call: TRBD1
v_call: TRBV5-1
cdr3_aa: ASSFQGAFGNTIY

clone_size: once
d_call: TRBD1
v_call: TRBV4-3
cdr3_aa: ASSQSAGGWNEQY

clone_size: -
d_call: -
v_call: TRBV6-6
cdr3_aa: ASSGRTMNTEAF

clone_size: -
d_call: -
v_call: TRBV9
cdr3_aa: ASSAPRNEQF

clone_size: -
d_call: -
v_call: TRBV29-1
cdr3_aa: SFQGRGTEAF

clone_size: -
d_call: TRBD1
v_call: TRBV7-8
cdr3_aa: ASSSPRDRGLAYEQY

clone_size: -
d_call: TRBD1
v_call: TRBV10-3
cdr3_aa: AISGQGTGPF

clone_size: -
d_call: -
v_call: TRBV7-2
cdr3_aa: ASSYSYTDTQY

clone_size: -
d_call: TRBD1
v_call: TRBV2
cdr3_aa: ASDTGQGGGPQH

clone_size: -
d_call: TRBD2
v_call: TRBV7-3
cdr3_aa: ASSRLAGGHNTGELF

clone_size: -
d_call: TRBD1
v_call: TRBV19
cdr3_aa: ASSTSGQLSGNTIY